The 5 T cell receptor beta chains listed next were all sequenced from one sample in a study of blood T cell repertoires in COVID-19. Data came from immunoSEQ multiplex PCR; TCRdb stores just in-frame clones and leaves some out. Here the sample spans 90,000 to 120,000 clones, 75% to 90% being singletons. Sequencing was done on a sample of peripheral blood. These receptors originate from a man between 45 and 60 years old with acute or convalescent COVID-19.

The chain recombines TRBV5-5 with TRBJ2-1; a possible D gene is TRBD1 (5 bases). Deletions cut 3 bases from V and 2 bases from J, with 12 bases between. Per the germline V gene, CDR1 is SGHKS and CDR2 is YYEKEE (reference sequence). The CDR3 consists of 15 residues. The CDR3 loop reads CASSSSDSTYNEQFF. In DNA form, the CDR3 reads TGTGCCAGCAGCTCCTCTGACAGTACCTACAATGAGCAGTTCTTC. Full variable domain (remainder filled in from reference TRBV5-5 and TRBJ2-1): DAGVTQSPTHLIKTRGQQVTLRCSPISGHKSVSWYQQVLGQGPQFIFQYYEKEERGRGNFPDRFSARQFPNYSSELNVNALLLGDSALYLCASSSSDSTYNEQFFGPGTRLTVL.

In its sample, this clone was seen once. V is TRBV5-1 and J is TRBJ1-6, with 8 bases identical to TRBD1. This CDR3 is built from 15 residues. Looked up from germline, CDR1 is SGHRS and CDR2 is YFSETQ. Losses at the gene ends were 0 bases for V and 6 bases for J; bases not matched to a gene: 2. CDR3 sequence reads: CASSLGGQGNSPLHF. CDR3 coding DNA: TGCGCCAGCAGCTTGGGAGGACAGGGTAATTCACCCCTCCACTTT.

The CDR3 DNA reads TGTGCCAGCAGTCCTAGCGGGAGTGGGGCCGGGGAGCTGTTTTTT. It encodes CASSPSGSGAGELFF. The J gene is TRBJ2-2, the V gene TRBV7-7; 10 bases agree with TRBD2. Germline CDR1 and CDR2: SSHAT and FNYEAQ (reference sequence). This CDR3 comprises 15 residues. V trimming: 6 bases; J trimming: 6 bases; junction bases outside the gene matches: 7.

For the CDR3, the DNA is TGTGCCAGCAGCATCGACAGGGGGCCGTTCTTC. Translation: CASSIDRGPFF. This rearrangement joins TRBV7-9 to TRBJ2-1, with TRBD1 matching over 10 bases. The ends lost 5 bases at V and 15 bases at J; junction bases unmatched: 4. The germline V gene encodes CDR1 SEHNR and CDR2 FQNEAQ (reference sequence). The CDR3 totals 11 residues.

The genes are TRBV28 and TRBJ2-5; 7 bases are shared with TRBD1. From germline, CDR1 is MDHEN and CDR2 SYDVKM. The V gene end was trimmed by 6 bases and the J gene end by 1 base; junction bases not matched to a gene: 8. The CDR3 runs to 15 residues. The CDR3 here is CASSTRQGTQETQYF. The CDR3 DNA is TGTGCCAGCAGCACGAGACAGGGAACCCAAGAGACCCAGTACTTC.